The sample holds many counts of the clone carrying this TCR delta chain. This probably arose from a read error, given a far larger clone one base away. The data belong to a study of gamma-delta T cells after stem cell transplantation. From germline, CDR1 is GEAIGNYY and CDR2 EKD. The CDR3 spans 18 residues. The junction had 13 bases not matched to a gene; V was cut back by 3 bases and J by 1 base. With CATT, TCRdb re-called clones from the RT-PCR reads. The table lists 2,000 or so delta-chain clones, more than 1% of them singletons, with about a fifth in the top ten. The sample comprised gamma-delta T cells. The chain joins TRDV2 to TRDJ1; 10 nucleotides align to TRDD3. The TCR sequence derives from a human donor. It is not recorded whose cells these are; they may come from a transplant donor. CDR3 sequence (DNA): TGTGCCTGTGACGCCCTGTCCGTACTGGGGGATGCCACCGATAAACTCATCTTT. Protein sequence: CACDALSVLGDATDKLIF.